The 17 T cell receptor beta chains below were found in one sample sequenced in a study of blood T cells in healthy people across ages (dated by TCRdb to about 2015). Libraries were constructed by 5' RACE. The run used an Illumina HiSeq 2500. A second PCR of roughly 7 to 12 cycles was run with a J-beta primer mix and a sample-barcoded 5' primer. TCRdb itself trimmed the public reads at Q25 with fastp, ran MiXCR and retained productive beta chains. Records with the same CDR3 protein are collapsed into one entry carrying the most frequent genes and DNA. The sample includes 600,000 or so distinct CDR3 sequences, with roughly 48% observed a single time. The ten largest account for 20% to 25% of the sample. Sequencing was performed on blood. The source is an elderly man in good health.

The rearrangement joins TRBV5-1 to TRBJ2-7; D uncertain. The CDR3 loop spans 14 amino acids. V was pared by 4 bases and J by 2 bases, with 13 bases between. Germline V gene sequence: CDR1 SGHRS, CDR2 YFSETQ. The CDR3 bases are TGCGCCAGCAGCATCCCCGACTGGACCTACGAGCAGTACTTC. Its translation: CASSIPDWTYEQYF.

The V and J genes are TRBV7-2 and TRBJ2-1; D may correspond to TRBD1 or TRBD2 (5 bases each). The CDR3 length is 12 residues. V was trimmed by 4 bases and J by 10 bases, leaving 11 bases between them. Germline-derived CDR1 and CDR2 are SGHTA and FQGNSA. CDR3 in DNA: TGTGCCAGCAGCTGGGACGGCTACGAGCAGTTCTTC. Translating it yields CASSWDGYEQFF.

This clonotype turned up a few times. In nucleotides, the CDR3 is TGCAGTGCTCCTACAGCGGGGCCCACAGATACGCAGTATTTT. Its translation: CSAPTAGPTDTQYF. The J gene is TRBJ2-3, the V gene TRBV20-1, with 7 bases that match TRBD2. V trimming: 5 bases; J trimming: 2 bases; junction bases outside the gene matches: 7. The germline V gene has CDR1 DFQATT and CDR2 SNEGSKA (reference sequence). This CDR3 spans 14 amino acids.

This clonotype occurred a few times. The chain is built from TRBV2 and TRBJ2-3, with 12 bases matching TRBD2. The V and J ends lost 6 bases and 0 bases, in that order; junction bases with no gene match: 7. The CDR3 contains 17 residues. Looked up from germline, CDR1 is SNHLY and CDR2 is FYNNEI. The CDR3 reads CASSAGTSGPSTDTQYF. For the CDR3, the DNA is TGTGCCAGCAGCGCTGGGACTAGCGGGCCTAGCACAGATACGCAGTATTTT. Complete variable domain (other parts from reference TRBV2 and TRBJ2-3): EPEVTQTPSHQVTQMGQEVILRCVPISNHLYFYWYRQILGQKVEFLVSFYNNEISEKSEIFDDQFSVERPDGSNFTLKIRSTKLEDSAMYFCASSAGTSGPSTDTQYFGPGTRLTVL.

The chain combines TRBV12-3 or TRBV12-4 with TRBJ2-3; 7 bases are shared with TRBD2. This CDR3 is 15 amino acids long. With 7 bases clipped from V and 0 bases from J, the junction kept 7 bases outside the gene matches. CDR3 coding DNA: TGTGCCAGCATCGCGGGGGACCCTAGCACAGATACGCAGTATTTT. It translates to CASIAGDPSTDTQYF.

The chain uses TRBV20-1 and TRBJ1-5; no firm D call. V shed 0 bases and J shed 5 bases, with 11 bases lying between them. Germline assignment: CDR1 DFQATT and CDR2 SNEGSKA (reference sequence). This CDR3 has 14 residues. The CDR3 coding sequence is TGCAGTGCTAGAGATCCGGCCCTGGATCAGCCCCAGCATTTT. Amino acids: CSARDPALDQPQHF.

The chain has TRBV12-3 or TRBV12-4 and TRBJ2-4; 9 bases map to TRBD1. The CDR3 sequence is 16 residues long. Germline trimming cut 5 bases from V and 0 bases from J; bases unmatched to any gene: 5. As DNA, the CDR3 is TGTGCCAGCAGTGCCCGGGACAGGGTAGCCAAAAACATTCAGTACTTC. Encoded protein: CASSARDRVAKNIQYF.

This clonotype has only a few counts. This clone may be a read error of a much larger clone one base away. This chain uses TRBV20-1 with TRBJ2-5; 8 positions agree with TRBD2. Trimming removed 0 bases from V and 11 bases from J; junction bases left unmatched: 14. Germline V gives CDR1 DFQATT, CDR2 SNEGSKA (reference sequence). There are 15 residues in the CDR3. Written as DNA, the CDR3 is TGCAGTGCTAGAGATACAGCGGGAGCAGACAATGAGCAGTACTTC. Protein product: CSARDTAGADNEQYF.

This clonotype was seen a handful of times. V usage is TRBV7-9 and J usage is TRBJ2-2; D is possibly TRBD1 (5 bases). CDR1 and CDR2 from the germline V gene are SEHNR and FQNEAQ (reference sequence). This CDR3 spans 16 amino acids. V lost 2 bases to trimming and J lost 4 bases, with 14 bases between them. CDR3 protein: CASSLRGTLVTGELFF. The CDR3 DNA is TGTGCCAGCAGCTTAAGGGGAACCCTAGTCACCGGGGAGCTGTTTTTT.

The CDR3 spells CASSPLLREVEQFF. Here the CDR3 DNA reads TGTGCCAGCAGCCCCCTCCTGCGGGAGGTTGAGCAGTTCTTC. This chain connects TRBV3-1 to TRBJ2-1, with TRBD2 identical over 8 bases. The CDR3 runs 14 residues. Germline CDR1 reads LGHDT; CDR2 reads YNNKEL (reference sequence). V was clipped by 4 bases and J by 9 bases; unmatched bases: 8.

This clonotype has just a few counts. This rearrangement joins TRBV7-2 to TRBJ2-5, with D possibly matching TRBD2 (6 bases). CDR1 and CDR2 from the germline V gene are SGHTA and FQGNSA. With 5 bases removed from V and 5 bases from J, the gap between germline ends came to 18 bases. The CDR3 length is 15 residues. As DNA, the CDR3 is TGTGCCAGCAGCCCCCAGGGACTGTCAGGGGAGACCCAGTACTTC. Its translation: CASSPQGLSGETQYF.

This chain links TRBV4-2 with TRBJ2-7, with D perhaps TRBD1 (6 bases). The V end was cut by 0 bases, the J end by 3 bases, with 15 bases between. Germline CDR1 LGHNA, CDR2 YNFKEQ. The CDR3 extends over 16 amino acids. In DNA form, the CDR3 reads TGTGCCAGCAGCCAAGATCCAGGGGCGCAGTACTACGAGCAGTACTTC. Its translation: CASSQDPGAQYYEQYF.

This clonotype was seen a handful of times. V is TRBV7-2 and J is TRBJ2-1; D might be TRBD2 (6 bases). The CDR3 length is 17 residues. Trimming removed 0 bases at V and 8 bases at J, with 20 bases between. Germline loops: CDR1 SGHTA, CDR2 FQGNSA. The CDR3 spells CASSLAGASAMVDEQFF. CDR3 nucleotides: TGTGCCAGCAGCTTAGCAGGGGCTAGCGCGATGGTTGATGAGCAGTTCTTC.

This clonotype was counted once. CDR3 in DNA: TGTGCCAGCAGCCGGTTCCAAAATAGCAATCAGCCCCAGCATTTT. Protein: CASSRFQNSNQPQHF. The chain couples TRBV28 to TRBJ1-5; the D is unclear. The CDR3 is 15 amino acids. CDR1 is MDHEN and CDR2 is SYDVKM in the germline V gene. V was clipped by 6 bases and J by 0 bases, with 12 bases between them.

This clonotype was counted ten times or more. V gene TRBV6-5 combines with J gene TRBJ2-7; D gene unclear. This CDR3 has 16 residues. CDR1 and CDR2 (germline): MNHEY, SVGAGI. Trimming removed 4 bases at V and 1 base at J, with 17 bases between. CDR3 nucleotides: TGTGCCAGCAGTTCTTCCCCGCGATACCAATCCTACGAGCAGTACTTC. Amino acid sequence: CASSSSPRYQSYEQYF.

This clonotype was seen a handful of times. DNA of the CDR3: TGTGCCAGCAGACCTAGCGGGGGTTCCCTCCGGGAGCAGTACTTC. It yields the protein CASRPSGGSLREQYF. V usage is TRBV7-2 and J usage is TRBJ2-7; 10 bases map to TRBD2. J was trimmed by 7 bases and V by 6 bases; bases with no gene match: 12. The CDR3 runs to 15 residues. Germline CDR1 and CDR2: SGHTA and FQGNSA.

This clonotype was seen more than once but under ten times. The chain joins TRBV20-1 to TRBJ1-5, with 10 bases lining up with TRBD1. The CDR3 loop spans 14 amino acids. V was pared by 6 bases and J by 6 bases, with 8 bases of the junction left unmatched. Germline V CDR1 and CDR2: DFQATT, SNEGSKA (reference sequence). CDR3 DNA sequence: TGCAGTGCCCGGGACAGGGGAGCAAGTCAGCCCCAGCATTTT. It is translated as CSARDRGASQPQHF.